This TCR beta chain comes out of a study of blood T cell repertoires in COVID-19. The CDR3 is 13 amino acids. Germline CDR1 and CDR2: SEHNR and FQNEAQ (reference sequence). V was trimmed by 4 bases and J by 5 bases, leaving 11 bases between them. The assay was immunoSEQ multiplex PCR, and TCRdb's table has in-frame clones only and misses some. Of roughly 100,000 clones in the sample, more than 85% were seen once. The chain carries TRBV7-9 and TRBJ2-5; D possibly corresponds to TRBD1 (5 bases). This sequence was found in a man in his late teens or twenties with acute or convalescent COVID-19. Source material: peripheral blood. The CDR3 bases are TGTGCCAGCAGCTCACCGACAGCGGAGACCCAGTACTTC. It encodes CASSSPTAETQYF.